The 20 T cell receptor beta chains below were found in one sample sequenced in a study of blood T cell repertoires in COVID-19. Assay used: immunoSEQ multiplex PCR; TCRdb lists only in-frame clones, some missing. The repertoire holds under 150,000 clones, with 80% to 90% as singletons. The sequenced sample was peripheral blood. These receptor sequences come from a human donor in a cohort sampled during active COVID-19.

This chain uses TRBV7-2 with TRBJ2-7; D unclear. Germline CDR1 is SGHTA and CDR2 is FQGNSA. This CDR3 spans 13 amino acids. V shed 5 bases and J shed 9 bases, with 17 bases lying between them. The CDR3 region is CASSPRHLFGQYF. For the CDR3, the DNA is TGTGCCAGCAGCCCCAGACACCTTTTTGGGCAGTACTTC.

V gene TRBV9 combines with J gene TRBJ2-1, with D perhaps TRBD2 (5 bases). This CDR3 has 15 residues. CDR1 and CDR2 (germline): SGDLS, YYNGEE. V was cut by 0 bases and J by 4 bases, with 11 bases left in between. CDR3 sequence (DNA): TGTGCCAGCAGCGTAGGAGGTAGCGAATACAATGAGCAGTTCTTC. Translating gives CASSVGGSEYNEQFF.

CDR3 nucleotides: TGTGCCAGCACCGCTACGAACACCGGGGAGCTGTTTTTT. Its translation: CASTATNTGELFF. The chain combines TRBV5-5 with TRBJ2-2; D remains ambiguous. The length of the CDR3 is 13 residues. The V and J ends lost 6 bases and 0 bases respectively, with 6 bases between them. CDR1 and CDR2 from the germline V gene are SGHKS and YYEKEE (reference sequence).

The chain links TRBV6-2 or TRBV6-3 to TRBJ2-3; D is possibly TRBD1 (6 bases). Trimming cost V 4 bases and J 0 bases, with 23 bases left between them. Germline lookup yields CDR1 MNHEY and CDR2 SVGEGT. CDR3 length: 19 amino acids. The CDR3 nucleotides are TGTGCCAGCAGTTCAATTAACTTCGGGACAATTCGTAGCACAGATACGCAGTATTTT. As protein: CASSSINFGTIRSTDTQYF.

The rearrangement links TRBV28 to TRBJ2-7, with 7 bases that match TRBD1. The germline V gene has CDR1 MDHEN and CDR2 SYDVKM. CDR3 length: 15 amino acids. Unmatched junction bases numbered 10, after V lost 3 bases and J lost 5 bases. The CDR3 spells CASSLFATGLHEQYF. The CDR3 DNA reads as TGTGCCAGCAGTTTGTTCGCGACAGGGCTACACGAGCAGTACTTC. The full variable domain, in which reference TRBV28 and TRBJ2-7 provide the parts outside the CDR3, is DVKVTQSSRYLVKRTGEKVFLECVQDMDHENMFWYRQDPGLGLRLIYFSYDVKMKEKGDIPEGYSVSREKKERFSLILESASTNQTSMYLCASSLFATGLHEQYFGPGTRLTVT.

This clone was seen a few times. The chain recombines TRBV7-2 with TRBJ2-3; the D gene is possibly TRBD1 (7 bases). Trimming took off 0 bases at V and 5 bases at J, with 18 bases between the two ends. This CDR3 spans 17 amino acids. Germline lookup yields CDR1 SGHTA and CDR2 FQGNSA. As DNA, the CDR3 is TGTGCCAGCAGCTTAGCGCGTCGGGCAGGGGGGAGAGATACGCAGTATTTT. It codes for CASSLARRAGGRDTQYF. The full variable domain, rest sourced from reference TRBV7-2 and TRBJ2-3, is GAGVSQSPSNKVTEKGKDVELRCDPISGHTALYWYRQSLGQGLEFLIYFQGNSAPDKSGLPSDRFSAERTGGSVSTLTIQRTQQEDSAVYLCASSLARRAGGRDTQYFGPGTRLTVL.

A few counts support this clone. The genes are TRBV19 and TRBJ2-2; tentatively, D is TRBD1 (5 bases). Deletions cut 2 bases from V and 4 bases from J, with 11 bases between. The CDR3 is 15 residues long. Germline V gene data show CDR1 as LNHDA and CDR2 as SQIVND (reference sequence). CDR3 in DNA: TGTGCCAGTAGTATATCAGGGCCGTTCACCGGGGAGCTGTTTTTT. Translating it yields CASSISGPFTGELFF.

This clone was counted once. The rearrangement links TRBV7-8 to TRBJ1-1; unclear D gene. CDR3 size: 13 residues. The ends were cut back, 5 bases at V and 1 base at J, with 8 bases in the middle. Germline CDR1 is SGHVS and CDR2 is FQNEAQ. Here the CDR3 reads CASSPTGNTEAFF. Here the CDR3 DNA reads TGTGCCAGCAGCCCGACGGGGAACACTGAAGCTTTCTTT.

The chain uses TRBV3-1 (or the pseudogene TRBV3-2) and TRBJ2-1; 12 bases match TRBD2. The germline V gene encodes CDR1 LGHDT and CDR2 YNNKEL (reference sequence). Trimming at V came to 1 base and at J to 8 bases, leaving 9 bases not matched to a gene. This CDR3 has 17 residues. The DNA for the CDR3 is TGTGCCAGCAGCCAAGGGCGGACTAGCGGGGAGAGGTATGAGCAGTTCTTC. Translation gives CASSQGRTSGERYEQFF.

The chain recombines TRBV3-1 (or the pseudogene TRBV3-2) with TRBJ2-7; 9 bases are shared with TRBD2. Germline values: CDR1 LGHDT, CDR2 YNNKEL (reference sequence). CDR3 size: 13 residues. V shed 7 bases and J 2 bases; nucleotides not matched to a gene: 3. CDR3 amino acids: CASTSGNTYEQYF. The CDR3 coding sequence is TGTGCCAGCACTAGCGGGAACACCTACGAGCAGTACTTC.

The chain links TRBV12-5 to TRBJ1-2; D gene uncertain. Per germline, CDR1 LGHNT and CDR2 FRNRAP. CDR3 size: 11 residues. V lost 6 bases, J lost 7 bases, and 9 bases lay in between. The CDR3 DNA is TGTGCTAGTGGAGAGGGCTTTGGCTACACCTTC. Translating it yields CASGEGFGYTF. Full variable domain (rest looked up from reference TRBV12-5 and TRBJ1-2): DARVTQTPRHKVTEMGQEVTMRCQPILGHNTVFWYRQTMMQGLELLAYFRNRAPLDDSGMPKDRFSAEMPDATLATLKIQPSEPRDSAVYFCASGEGFGYTFGSGTRLTVV.

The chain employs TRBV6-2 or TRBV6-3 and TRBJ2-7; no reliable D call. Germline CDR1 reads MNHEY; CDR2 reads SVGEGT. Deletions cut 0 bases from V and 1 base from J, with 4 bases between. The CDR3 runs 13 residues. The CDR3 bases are TGTGCCAGCAGTTACTCGTTATCCTACGAGCAGTACTTC. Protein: CASSYSLSYEQYF.

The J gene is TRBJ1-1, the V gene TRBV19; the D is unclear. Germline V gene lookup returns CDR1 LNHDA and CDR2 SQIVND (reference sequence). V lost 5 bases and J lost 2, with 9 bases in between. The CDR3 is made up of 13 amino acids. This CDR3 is CASSRTENTEAFF. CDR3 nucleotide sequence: TGTGCCAGTAGTCGGACTGAAAACACTGAAGCTTTCTTT.

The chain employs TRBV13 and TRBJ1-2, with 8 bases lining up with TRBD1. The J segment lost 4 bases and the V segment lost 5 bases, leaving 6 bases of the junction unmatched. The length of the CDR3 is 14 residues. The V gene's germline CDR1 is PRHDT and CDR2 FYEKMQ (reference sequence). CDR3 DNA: TGTGCCAGCAGCAAGACAGGGGCATCCTATGGCTACACCTTC. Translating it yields CASSKTGASYGYTF.

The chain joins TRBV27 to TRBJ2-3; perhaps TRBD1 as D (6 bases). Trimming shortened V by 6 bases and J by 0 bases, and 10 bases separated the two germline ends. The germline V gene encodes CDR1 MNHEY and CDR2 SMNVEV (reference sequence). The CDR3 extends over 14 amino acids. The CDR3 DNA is TGTGCCAGCAGGGACAGCTTTAGCACAGATACGCAGTATTTT. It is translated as CASRDSFSTDTQYF.

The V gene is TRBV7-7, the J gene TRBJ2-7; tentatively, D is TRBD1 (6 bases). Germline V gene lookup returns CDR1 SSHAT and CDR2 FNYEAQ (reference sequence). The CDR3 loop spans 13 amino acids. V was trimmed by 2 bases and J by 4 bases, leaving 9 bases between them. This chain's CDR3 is CASSLYQGYEQYF. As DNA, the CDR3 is TGTGCCAGCAGCTTATATCAGGGGTACGAGCAGTACTTC.

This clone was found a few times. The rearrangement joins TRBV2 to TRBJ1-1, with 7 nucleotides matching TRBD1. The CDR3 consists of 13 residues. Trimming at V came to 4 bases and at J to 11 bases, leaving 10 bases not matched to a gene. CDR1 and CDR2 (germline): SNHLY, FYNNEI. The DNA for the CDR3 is TGTGCCAGCAGTGTGTTAGGGGGCCAGTGGGCTTTCTTT. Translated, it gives CASSVLGGQWAFF.

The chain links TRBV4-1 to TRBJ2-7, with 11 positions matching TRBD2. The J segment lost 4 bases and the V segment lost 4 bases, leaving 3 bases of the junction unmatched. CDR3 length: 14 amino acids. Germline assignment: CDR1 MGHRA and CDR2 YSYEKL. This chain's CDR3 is CASSPRTSGYEQYF. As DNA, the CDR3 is TGCGCCAGCAGCCCCCGGACTAGCGGGTACGAGCAGTACTTC.

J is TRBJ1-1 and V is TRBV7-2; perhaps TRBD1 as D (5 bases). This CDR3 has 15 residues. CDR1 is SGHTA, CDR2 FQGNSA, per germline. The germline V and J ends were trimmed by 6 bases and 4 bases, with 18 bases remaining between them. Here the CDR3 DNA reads TGTGCCAGCAGTAGACCCTTCGGGCAGGGCACTGAAGCTTTCTTT. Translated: CASSRPFGQGTEAFF.

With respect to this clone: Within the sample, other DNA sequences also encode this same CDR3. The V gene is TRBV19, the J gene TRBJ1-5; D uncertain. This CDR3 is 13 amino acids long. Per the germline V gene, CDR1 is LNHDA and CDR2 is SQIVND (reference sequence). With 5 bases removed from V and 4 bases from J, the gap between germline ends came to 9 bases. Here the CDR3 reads CASSSAGNQPQHF. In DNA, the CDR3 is TGTGCCAGTAGTTCGGCGGGGAATCAGCCCCAGCATTTT. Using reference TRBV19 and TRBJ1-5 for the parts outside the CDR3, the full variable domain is DGGITQSPKYLFRKEGQNVTLSCEQNLNHDAMYWYRQDPGQGLRLIYYSQIVNDFQKGDIAEGYSVSREKKESFPLTVTSAQKNPTAFYLCASSSAGNQPQHFGDGTRLSIL.